These T cell receptor beta chains were read from a single sample in a study of cytomegalovirus exposure and HLA in healthy donors. Sequenced by immunoSEQ multiplex PCR; TCRdb stores in-frame clones only, minus some. The table has about 190,000 clones, approximately 81% seen once. The sequencing input was PBMCs. All receptors derive from a boy aged 5-17 years in good health and CMV-seronegative. Both conserved end residues are part of each CDR3. A D gene is named only where the DNA matches it firmly. Part of the rows lack a size; the others show once, few, many or a class for expanded clones.

clone_size d_call j_call v_call cdr3_aa
NA TRBD2 TRBJ2-3 TRBV29-1 CSVSGGFTDTQYF
NA NA TRBJ1-5 TRBV19 CASTMRASGNQPQHF
NA TRBD2 TRBJ2-1 TRBV29-1 CSVEGPGGRQFF
NA NA TRBJ2-5 TRBV27 CASSLSGEETQYF
NA NA TRBJ2-1 TRBV18 CASSPIREGIEQFF
NA NA TRBJ2-7 TRBV29-1 CSAVGGRSIYEQYF
NA NA TRBJ2-5 TRBV30 CAWSQGSQETQYF
NA NA TRBJ1-1 TRBV19 CASSIGQMNTEAFF
NA TRBD2 TRBJ2-3 TRBV11-3 CASSGGTSGDPTDTQYF
NA TRBD1 TRBJ1-2 TRBV19 CASSPPGQDYYGYTF
NA NA TRBJ1-1 TRBV5-6 CASSFRGSPEAFF
NA NA TRBJ2-5 TRBV20-1 CSASVIETQYF
NA NA TRBJ1-6 TRBV20-1 CSASWTVLHF
NA NA TRBJ2-1 TRBV7-9 CASSPQLDNDNEQFF
NA TRBD2 TRBJ2-1 TRBV13 CASSSGTSVGEQFF
NA NA TRBJ1-1 TRBV28 CASSSPGGRNTEAFF
once TRBD1 TRBJ1-1 TRBV9 CASSSSGQVNTEAFF
NA NA TRBJ2-1 TRBV19 CASSIDLYREWGYNEQFF
NA NA TRBJ1-3 TRBV5-1 CASSVGTSSSGNAIYF
NA TRBD1 TRBJ2-1 TRBV10-3 CAIRPGQGIDHEQFF
NA NA TRBJ2-6 TRBV14 CASSQLLSGANVLTF
few TRBD2 TRBJ2-7 TRBV4-1 CASSQDQGGSSYEQYF
once NA TRBJ1-2 TRBV6-5 CASSPWPEEYGYTF
once TRBD1 TRBJ1-4 TRBV5-1 CASSSGQGANEKLFF
NA NA TRBJ1-2 TRBV25-1 CASSETAGGGYTF
NA NA TRBJ1-3 TRBV11-2 CASSLATVGSGNTIYF
NA NA TRBJ2-1 TRBV10-3 CAISGADGRGKIASNEQFF
NA TRBD2 TRBJ2-5 TRBV19 CASALAGGQETQYF
NA TRBD2 TRBJ2-1 TRBV29-1 CSVVGSRGRYNEQFF
NA TRBD1 TRBJ2-5 TRBV19 CASSDRGRRETQYF
few NA TRBJ2-5 TRBV27 CASRTRLAGKQETQYF
NA TRBD1 TRBJ2-5 TRBV5-1 CASSLETGTGETQYF
NA TRBD2 TRBJ2-2 TRBV4-1 CASSQVLLFSGRDTGELFF